This paragraph covers one T cell receptor (beta chain) sequence. Its antigen is unknown. Libraries were prepared by immunoSEQ multiplex PCR; TCRdb keeps only in-frame clonotypes and omits some of them. This sample yields about 72,000 clones, of which 65% to 85% are seen a single time; about 5% belongs to the top ten. This sample is drawn from a study of OX40 agonist ivuxolimab in advanced cancers. Turning to the study itself: Patients were dosed intravenously with ivuxolimab at 0.01 to 10 mg/kg every 2 weeks. Recorded diagnoses for dose-escalation patients were hepatocellular carcinoma, melanoma, renal cell or head and neck cancer. Prior anti-PD-1, anti-PD-L1 or anti-CTLA-4 therapy did not bar entry, and about 40% had some.

Study observations and caveats: On average, CD8+ T cells showed a greater number of expanded clones than CD4+.

The sequences come from CD4+ or CD8+ T cells sorted from blood, collected in a trial of the OX40 agonist ivuxolimab. The sequence was obtained from an adult with an advanced solid tumor such as melanoma, head and neck, liver or kidney cancer.

DNA for the CDR3: TGTGCCAGCAGTCCTTGGACGGGCGGCTACACCTTC. Its protein product is CASSPWTGGYTF. The chain employs TRBV6-1 and TRBJ1-2, with D unclear. CDR1 and CDR2 (germline): MNHNS, SASEGT. The CDR3 consists of 12 residues. V lost 5 bases and J 8 bases, leaving 12 bases between the germline ends.